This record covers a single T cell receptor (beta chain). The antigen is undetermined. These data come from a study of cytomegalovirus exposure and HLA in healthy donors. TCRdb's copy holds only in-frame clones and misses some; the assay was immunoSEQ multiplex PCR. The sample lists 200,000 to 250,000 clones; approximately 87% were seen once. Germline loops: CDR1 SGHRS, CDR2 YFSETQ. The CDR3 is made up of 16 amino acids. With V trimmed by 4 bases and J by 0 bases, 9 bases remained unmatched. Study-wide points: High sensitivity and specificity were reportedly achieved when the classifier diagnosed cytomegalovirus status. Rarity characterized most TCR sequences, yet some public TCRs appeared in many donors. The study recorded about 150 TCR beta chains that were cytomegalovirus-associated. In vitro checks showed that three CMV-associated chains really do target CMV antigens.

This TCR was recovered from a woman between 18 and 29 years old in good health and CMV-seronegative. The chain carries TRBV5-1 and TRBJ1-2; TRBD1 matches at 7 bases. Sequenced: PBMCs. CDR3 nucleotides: TGCGCCAGCAGCCGCTCGACAGGGCCAGCTAACTATGGCTACACCTTC. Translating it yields CASSRSTGPANYGYTF.